Sequencing of this TCR beta chain was carried out in a study of T cells in Graves' hyperthyroidism and ophthalmopathy (dated by TCRdb to about 2019). Study-wide context: Peripheral blood was sampled at the time of initial diagnosis, prior to any treatment. The roughly 100 discovery patients were divided at random into training and test sets in a 7:3 ratio. Whether ophthalmopathy could be predicted prospectively was tested in an independent validation cohort made up of about 20 hyperthyroidism patients plus 17 patients who later progressed to ophthalmopathy. In about 6 Graves' hyperthyroidism patients, the study also compared T-cell repertoires from thyroid tissue with T-cell repertoires from blood. To identify TCR V-J signatures that set the groups apart, the researchers used a discovery cohort of 95 to 100 patients, made up of around 42 with Graves' ophthalmopathy and approximately 57 with stable Graves' hyperthyroidism. According to the paper, TCR Vbeta CDR3 sequencing was carried out on approximately 140 peripheral blood samples, which came from over 40 ophthalmopathy, around 74 hyperthyroidism and some 17 progressor patients. After sampling, hyperthyroidism patients received methimazole starting at 30 mg daily, and ophthalmopathy patients received high-dose intravenous methylprednisolone. What the work shows at the level of the full study, not this receptor alone: Blood samples also contained most of the expanded thyroid clonotypes (frequency above 0.001), which suggests that blood repertoires may reflect thyroid immune responses. Sample size was not statistically predetermined, and investigators were not blinded to group allocation. In validation, the model predicted progression to ophthalmopathy a median of about 6.5 months before onset, with approximately 70% sensitivity and roughly 79% specificity. Ophthalmopathy was separated from stable hyperthyroidism by a 13 V-J signature model, with around 88% sensitivity and just over 81% specificity obtained in cross-validation and 80%/75% obtained in testing.

V was cut back by 0 bases and J by 2 bases, leaving a gap of 8 bases between them. The CDR3 measures 15 amino acids from cysteine to phenylalanine. The DNA shown is the 45-base CDR3, in frame from base 1. CDR1 and CDR2 were assigned from the germline V gene as LGHNA and YSLEER. Concerning this clonotype itself: It has no known antigen specificity. No quality values exist for individual bases; no much larger clone is one base distant.

Ophthalmopathy patients had moderately to severely active disease, with a Clinical Activity Score of 3 or more, a NOSPECS grade of 4 or more, and a disease duration of less than 3 months. The study excluded patients with uncontrolled infections, other autoimmune diseases, pregnancy or lactation. Diagnoses were established on the basis of clinical symptoms, serum thyroxine and TRAb, thyroid ultrasound, and orbital computed tomography. PBMCs were separated from 10 ml of fresh peripheral blood using Ficoll-Paque density gradient centrifugation. Total RNA was extracted with Trizol reagent, and quality was checked on an Agilent 2100 Bioanalyzer. The TCR beta CDR3 regions were amplified from RNA transcripts. The TCR CDR3 was subjected to a first round of RT-PCR using the HTBI primer set and the Qiagen OneStep RT-PCR kit. Libraries were constructed in a second round of multiplex PCR, after which size selection and purification were carried out. Sequencing of the libraries was done on an Illumina HiSeq2000 using paired-end 100 bp reads. The original pipeline was this. SOAPnuke was used to process the raw data, with reads discarded if the reads contained adapters or uncalled bases, had a mean Phred below 15, or lacked an exact constant-primer or identifier match. COPE v1.2.5 was used to merge the high-quality paired reads, and each unique nucleotide sequence was defined as a clonotype. MiTCR v1.1 was used to align clonotypes to the IMGT TRBV, TRBD and TRBJ reference segments. The analysis included only V-J combinations with a frequency above 0.0001, which together covered 99.2% of the repertoires. A TCS score was defined as the ratio between F50 (clonal expansion) and ExV (chaos), using BLOSUM62-based TCRdist between CDR3 peptides within each V-J. Welch's t-statistics and random forest reduced 500 to 650 V-J features to some 14, which were used in a naive Bayes classifier (R e1071). In-frame beta chains were kept once TCRdb had trimmed the public reads at Q25 with fastp and called clones with MiXCR. Duplicate CDR3 protein sequences are folded into a single record with the most common DNA and genes. The V and J calls were not made by the authors but by TCRdb's processing. This sample lists 500,000 or so distinct CDR3 sequences; roughly 18% were detected once. 15% to 20% of the sample is in the top ten clones.

The material sequenced was blood. The V and J segments used are TRBV4-3 and TRBJ1-3, with an unclear D gene assignment. The source is a woman between 18 and 30 years old with Graves' ophthalmopathy. At the DNA level, the sequence is TGCGCCAGCAGCCAAGATGCCAGGACTGGAAACACCATATATTTT. Its translation is CASSQDARTGNTIYF.